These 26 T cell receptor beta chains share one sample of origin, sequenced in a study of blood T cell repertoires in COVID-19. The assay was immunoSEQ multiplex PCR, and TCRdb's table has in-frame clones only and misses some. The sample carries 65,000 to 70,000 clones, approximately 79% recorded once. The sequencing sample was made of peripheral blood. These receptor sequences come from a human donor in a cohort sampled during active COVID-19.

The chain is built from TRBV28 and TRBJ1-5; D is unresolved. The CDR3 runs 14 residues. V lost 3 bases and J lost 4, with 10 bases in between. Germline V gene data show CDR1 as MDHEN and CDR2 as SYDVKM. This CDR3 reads CASSLEHPNQPQHF. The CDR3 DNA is TGTGCCAGCAGTTTGGAGCACCCTAATCAGCCCCAGCATTTT.

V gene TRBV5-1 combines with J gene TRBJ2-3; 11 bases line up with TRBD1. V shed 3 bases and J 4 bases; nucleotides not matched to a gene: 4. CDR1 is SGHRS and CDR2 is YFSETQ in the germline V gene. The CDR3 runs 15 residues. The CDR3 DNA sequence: TGCGCCAGCAGCTCGGGACAGGGGGGCCCAGATACGCAGTATTTT. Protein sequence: CASSSGQGGPDTQYF.

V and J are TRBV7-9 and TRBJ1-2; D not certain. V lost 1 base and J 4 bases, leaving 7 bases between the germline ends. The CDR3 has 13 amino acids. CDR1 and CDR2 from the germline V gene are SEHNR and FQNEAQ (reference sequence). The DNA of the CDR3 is TGTGCCAGCAGCTTAGAGGCGGGCTATGGCTACACCTTC. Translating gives CASSLEAGYGYTF.

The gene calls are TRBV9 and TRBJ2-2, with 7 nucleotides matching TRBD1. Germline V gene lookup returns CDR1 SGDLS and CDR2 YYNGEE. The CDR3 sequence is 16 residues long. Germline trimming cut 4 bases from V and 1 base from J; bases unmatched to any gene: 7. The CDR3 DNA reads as TGTGCCAGCAGCCCCCGGGACAGACAGAACACCGGGGAGCTGTTTTTT. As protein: CASSPRDRQNTGELFF.

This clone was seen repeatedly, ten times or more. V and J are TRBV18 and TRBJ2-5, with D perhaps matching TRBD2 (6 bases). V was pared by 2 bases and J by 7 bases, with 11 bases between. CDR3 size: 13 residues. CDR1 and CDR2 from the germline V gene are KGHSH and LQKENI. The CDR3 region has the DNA TGTGCCAGCTCACCAGACCCAGCGGGGACCCAGTACTTC. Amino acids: CASSPDPAGTQYF.

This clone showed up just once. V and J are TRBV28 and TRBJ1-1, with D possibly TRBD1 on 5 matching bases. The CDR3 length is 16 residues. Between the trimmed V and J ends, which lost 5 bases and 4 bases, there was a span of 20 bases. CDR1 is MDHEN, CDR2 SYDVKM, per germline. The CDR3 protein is CASSIPRGGTGTEAFF. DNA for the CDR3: TGTGCCAGCAGTATCCCAAGGGGAGGAACGGGCACTGAAGCTTTCTTT. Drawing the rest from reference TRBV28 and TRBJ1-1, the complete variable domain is DVKVTQSSRYLVKRTGEKVFLECVQDMDHENMFWYRQDPGLGLRLIYFSYDVKMKEKGDIPEGYSVSREKKERFSLILESASTNQTSMYLCASSIPRGGTGTEAFFGQGTRLTVV.

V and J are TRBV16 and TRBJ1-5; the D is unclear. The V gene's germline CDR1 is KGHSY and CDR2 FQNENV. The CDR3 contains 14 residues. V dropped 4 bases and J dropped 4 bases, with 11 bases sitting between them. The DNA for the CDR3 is TGTGCCAGCAGCCCTGGCCTGCAAAATCAGCCCCAGCATTTT. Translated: CASSPGLQNQPQHF. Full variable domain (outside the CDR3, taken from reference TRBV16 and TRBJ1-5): GEEVAQTPKHLVRGEGQKAKLYCAPIKGHSYVFWYQQVLKNEFKFLISFQNENVFDETGMPKERFSAKCLPNSPCSLEIQATKLEDSAVYFCASSPGLQNQPQHFGDGTRLSIL.

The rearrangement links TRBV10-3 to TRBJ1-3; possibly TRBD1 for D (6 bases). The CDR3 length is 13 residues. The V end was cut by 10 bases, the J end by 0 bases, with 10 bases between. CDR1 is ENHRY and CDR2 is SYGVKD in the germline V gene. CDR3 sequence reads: CATIQGSGNTIYF. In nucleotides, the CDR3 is TGTGCCACCATACAGGGCTCTGGAAACACCATATATTTT.

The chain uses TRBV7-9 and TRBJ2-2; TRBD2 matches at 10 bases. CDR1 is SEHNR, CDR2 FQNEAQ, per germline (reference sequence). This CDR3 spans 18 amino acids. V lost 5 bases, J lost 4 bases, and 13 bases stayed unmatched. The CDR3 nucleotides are TGTGCCAGCAGCGCAAAGGTCCGGCTAGCGGGGGTCACCGGGGAGCTGTTTTTT. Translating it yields CASSAKVRLAGVTGELFF.

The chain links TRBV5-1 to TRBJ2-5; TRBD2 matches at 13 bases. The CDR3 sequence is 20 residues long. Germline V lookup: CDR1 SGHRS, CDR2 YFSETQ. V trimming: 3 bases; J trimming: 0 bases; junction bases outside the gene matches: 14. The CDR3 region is CASSSGGLAGMDVYQETQYF. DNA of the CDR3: TGCGCCAGCAGCTCCGGGGGACTAGCGGGAATGGACGTGTACCAAGAGACCCAGTACTTC. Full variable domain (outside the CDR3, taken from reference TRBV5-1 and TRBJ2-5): KAGVTQTPRYLIKTRGQQVTLSCSPISGHRSVSWYQQTPGQGLQFLFEYFSETQRNKGNFPGRFSGRQFSNSRSEMNVSTLELGDSALYLCASSSGGLAGMDVYQETQYFGPGTRLLVL.

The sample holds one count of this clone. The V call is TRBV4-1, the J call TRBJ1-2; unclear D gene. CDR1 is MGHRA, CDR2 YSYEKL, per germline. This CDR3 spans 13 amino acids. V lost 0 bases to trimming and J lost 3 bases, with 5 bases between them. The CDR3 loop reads CASSQDEDYGYTF. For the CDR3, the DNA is TGCGCCAGCAGCCAAGATGAGGACTATGGCTACACCTTC.

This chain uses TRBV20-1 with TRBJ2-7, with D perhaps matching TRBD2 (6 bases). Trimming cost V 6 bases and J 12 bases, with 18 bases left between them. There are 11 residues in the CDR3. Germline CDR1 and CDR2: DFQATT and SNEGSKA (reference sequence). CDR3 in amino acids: CSANQGLLGYF. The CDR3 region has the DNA TGCAGTGCCAACCAGGGACTTTTGGGGTACTTC.

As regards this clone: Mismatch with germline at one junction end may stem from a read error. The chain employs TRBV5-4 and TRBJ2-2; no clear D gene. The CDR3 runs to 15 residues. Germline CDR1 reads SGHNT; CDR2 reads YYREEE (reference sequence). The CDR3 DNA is TGTGCCAGCACCTTGCGGAGCTCTAACACCGGGGAGCTGTTTTTT. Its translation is CASTLRSSNTGELFF. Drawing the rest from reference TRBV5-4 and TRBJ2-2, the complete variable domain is ETGVTQSPTHLIKTRGQQVTLRCSSQSGHNTVSWYQQALGQGPQFIFQYYREEENGRGNFPPRFSGLQFPNYSSELNVNALELDDSALYLCASTLRSSNTGELFFGEGSRLTVL.

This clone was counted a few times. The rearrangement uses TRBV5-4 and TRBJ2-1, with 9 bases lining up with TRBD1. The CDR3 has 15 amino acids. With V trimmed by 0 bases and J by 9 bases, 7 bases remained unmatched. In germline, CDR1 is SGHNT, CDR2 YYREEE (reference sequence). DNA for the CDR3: TGTGCCAGCAGCTTGGGTGACAGGGGGTGGGGTGAGCAGTTCTTC. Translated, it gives CASSLGDRGWGEQFF.

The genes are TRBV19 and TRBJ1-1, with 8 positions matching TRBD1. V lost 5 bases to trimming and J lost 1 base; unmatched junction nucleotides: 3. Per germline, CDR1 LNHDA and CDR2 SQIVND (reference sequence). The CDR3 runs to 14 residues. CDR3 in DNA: TGTGCCAGTAGTGACAGGGGATCGAACACTGAAGCTTTCTTT. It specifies CASSDRGSNTEAFF. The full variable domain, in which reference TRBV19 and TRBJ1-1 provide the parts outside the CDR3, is DGGITQSPKYLFRKEGQNVTLSCEQNLNHDAMYWYRQDPGQGLRLIYYSQIVNDFQKGDIAEGYSVSREKKESFPLTVTSAQKNPTAFYLCASSDRGSNTEAFFGQGTRLTVV.

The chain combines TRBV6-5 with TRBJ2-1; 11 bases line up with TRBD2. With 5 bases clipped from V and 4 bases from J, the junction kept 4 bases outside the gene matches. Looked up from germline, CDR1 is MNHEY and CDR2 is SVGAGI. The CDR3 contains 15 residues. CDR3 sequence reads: CASSNLAGGYNEQFF. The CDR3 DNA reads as TGTGCCAGCAGTAACCTAGCGGGGGGATACAATGAGCAGTTCTTC.

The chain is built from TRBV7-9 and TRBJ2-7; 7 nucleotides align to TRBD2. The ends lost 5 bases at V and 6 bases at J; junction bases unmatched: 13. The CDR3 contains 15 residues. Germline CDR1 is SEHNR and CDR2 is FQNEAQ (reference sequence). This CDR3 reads CASSAPGGRQGEQYF. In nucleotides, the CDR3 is TGTGCCAGCAGCGCCCCCGGGGGGAGACAAGGCGAGCAGTACTTC. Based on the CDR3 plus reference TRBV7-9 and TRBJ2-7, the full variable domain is DTGVSQNPRHKITKRGQNVTFRCDPISEHNRLYWYRQTLGQGPEFLTYFQNEAQLEKSRLLSDRFSAERPKGSFSTLEIQRTEQGDSAMYLCASSAPGGRQGEQYFGPGTRLTVT.

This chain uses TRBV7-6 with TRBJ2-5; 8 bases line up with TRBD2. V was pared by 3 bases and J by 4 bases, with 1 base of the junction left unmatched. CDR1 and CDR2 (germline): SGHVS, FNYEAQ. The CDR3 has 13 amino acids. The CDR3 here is CASSFSGVETQYF. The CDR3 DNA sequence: TGTGCCAGCAGCTTTAGCGGGGTAGAGACCCAGTACTTC. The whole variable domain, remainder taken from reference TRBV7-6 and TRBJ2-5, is GAGVSQSPRYKVTKRGQDVALRCDPISGHVSLYWYRQALGQGPEFLTYFNYEAQQDKSGLPNDRFSAERPEGSISTLTIQRTEQRDSAMYRCASSFSGVETQYFGPGTRLLVL.

The CDR3 is CASSLEVVGMVAFF. DNA for the CDR3: TGTGCCAGCAGTTTAGAGGTGGTGGGTATGGTGGCTTTCTTT. V usage is TRBV28 and J usage is TRBJ1-1; the D is unclear. Per the germline V gene, CDR1 is MDHEN and CDR2 is SYDVKM. CDR3 length: 14 amino acids. The V gene lost 2 bases and the J gene lost 11 bases, with 18 bases spanning the gap.

The CDR3 DNA reads TGTGCCTGGAGGGGAGGTCAGGGTCAAGAGACCCAGTACTTC. Translation: CAWRGGQGQETQYF. The J gene is TRBJ2-5, the V gene TRBV30, with D possibly TRBD2 on 6 matching bases. V was trimmed by 3 bases and J by 2 bases, leaving 13 bases between them. There are 14 residues in the CDR3. CDR1 is GTSNPN and CDR2 is SVGIG in the germline V gene (reference sequence).

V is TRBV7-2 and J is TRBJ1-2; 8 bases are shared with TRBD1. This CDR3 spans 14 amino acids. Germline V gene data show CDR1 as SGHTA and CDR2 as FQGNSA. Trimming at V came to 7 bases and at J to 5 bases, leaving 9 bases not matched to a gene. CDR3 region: CASTPPDRGYGYTF. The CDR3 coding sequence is TGTGCCAGCACCCCCCCCGACAGGGGTTATGGCTACACCTTC.

The CDR3, as DNA: TGTGCCACCAGTGATTCCCGACAGGGAGCCTATGGCTACACCTTC. Translated: CATSDSRQGAYGYTF. The V and J genes are TRBV24-1 and TRBJ1-2; 7 bases map to TRBD1. Germline CDR1 KGHDR, CDR2 SFDVKD. The CDR3 extends over 15 amino acids. Trimming cost V 2 bases and J 4 bases; bases outside gene matches: 6.

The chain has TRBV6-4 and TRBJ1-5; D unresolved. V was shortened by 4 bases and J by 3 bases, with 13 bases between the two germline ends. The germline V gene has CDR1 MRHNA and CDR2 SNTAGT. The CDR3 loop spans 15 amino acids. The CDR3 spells CASSVSAGSNQPQHF. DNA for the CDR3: TGTGCCAGCAGTGTTTCCGCGGGATCCAATCAGCCCCAGCATTTT.

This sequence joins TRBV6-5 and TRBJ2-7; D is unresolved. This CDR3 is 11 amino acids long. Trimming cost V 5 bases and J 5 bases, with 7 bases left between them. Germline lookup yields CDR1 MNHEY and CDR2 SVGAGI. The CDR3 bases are TGTGCCAGCAGTCCCCCCAACGAGCAGTACTTC. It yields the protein CASSPPNEQYF.

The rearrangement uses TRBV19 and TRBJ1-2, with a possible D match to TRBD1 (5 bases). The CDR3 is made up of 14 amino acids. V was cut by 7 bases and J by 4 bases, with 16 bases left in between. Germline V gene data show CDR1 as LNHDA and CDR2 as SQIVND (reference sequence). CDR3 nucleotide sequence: TGTGCCAGTATCCCCAGGGAGGACGGCTATGGCTACACCTTC. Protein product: CASIPREDGYGYTF.

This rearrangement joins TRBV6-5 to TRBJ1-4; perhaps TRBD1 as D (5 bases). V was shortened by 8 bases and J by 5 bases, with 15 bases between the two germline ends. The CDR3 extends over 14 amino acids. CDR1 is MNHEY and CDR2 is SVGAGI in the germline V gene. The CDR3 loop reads CASCSGQPNEKLFF. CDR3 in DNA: TGTGCCAGCTGTTCAGGGCAGCCAAATGAAAAACTGTTTTTT.